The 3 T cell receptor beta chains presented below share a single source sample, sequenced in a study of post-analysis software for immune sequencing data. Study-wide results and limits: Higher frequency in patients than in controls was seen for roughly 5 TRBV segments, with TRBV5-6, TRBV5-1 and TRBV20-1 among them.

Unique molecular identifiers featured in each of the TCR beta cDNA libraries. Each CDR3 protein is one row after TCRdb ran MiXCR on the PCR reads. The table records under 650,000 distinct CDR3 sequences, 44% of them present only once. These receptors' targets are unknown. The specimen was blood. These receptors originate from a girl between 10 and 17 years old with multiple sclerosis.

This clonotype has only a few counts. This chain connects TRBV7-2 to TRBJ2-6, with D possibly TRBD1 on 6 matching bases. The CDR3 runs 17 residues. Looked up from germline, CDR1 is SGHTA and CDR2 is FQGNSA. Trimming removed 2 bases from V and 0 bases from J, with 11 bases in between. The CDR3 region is CASSLFRGISGANVLTF. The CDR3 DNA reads TGTGCCAGCAGCTTATTCAGGGGTATCTCTGGGGCCAACGTCCTGACTTTC.

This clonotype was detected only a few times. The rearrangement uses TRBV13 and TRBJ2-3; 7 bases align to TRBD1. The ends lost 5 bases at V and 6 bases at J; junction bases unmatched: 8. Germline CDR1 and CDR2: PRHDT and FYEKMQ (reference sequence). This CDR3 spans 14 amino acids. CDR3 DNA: TGTGCCAGCAGCATCCGACAGGGAGTGGATACGCAGTATTTT. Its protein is CASSIRQGVDTQYF.

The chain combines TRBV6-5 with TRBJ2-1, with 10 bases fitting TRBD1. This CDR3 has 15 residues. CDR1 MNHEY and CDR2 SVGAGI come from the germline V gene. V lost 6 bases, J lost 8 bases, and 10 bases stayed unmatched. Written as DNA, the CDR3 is TGTGCCAGCAGGACCCCGACAGGGGGCAAGGATGAGCAGTTCTTC. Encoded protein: CASRTPTGGKDEQFF.